These T cell receptor beta chains were read from a single sample in a study of vaccination and CD4 T cells after COVID-19. What these receptors recognize is not known. TCRdb reanalysed the PCR reads using MiXCR and keeps one entry per CDR3 protein. The sample has 4,500 to 5,500 distinct CDR3 sequences, more than 50% seen once; the top ten hold approximately 40%. Sequenced material: CD4+ T cells from blood, cultured in vitro. These receptors were collected from a human donor in good health. Both conserved end residues are part of each CDR3. The D gene is left open where the match is weak. Only some rows state a clone size, as once, few, many or a class for expanded clones.

V gene: TRBV6-1
J gene: TRBJ2-7
clone size: NA
D gene: TRBD2
CDR3 protein: CASRRSSGSVPYEQYF
CDR3 DNA: TGTGCCAGCAGGCGATCTAGCGGGAGTGTGCCCTACGAGCAGTACTTC

V gene: TRBV27
J gene: TRBJ1-5
clone size: NA
D gene: NA
CDR3 protein: CASSASWGRDQPQHF
CDR3 DNA: TGTGCCAGCAGTGCCTCTTGGGGACGCGATCAGCCCCAGCATTTT

V gene: TRBV6-5
J gene: TRBJ2-1
clone size: once
D gene: TRBD2
CDR3 protein: CASSYSAGGRNEQFF
CDR3 DNA: TGTGCCAGCAGTTACTCGGCGGGAGGGAGGAATGAGCAGTTCTTC

V gene: TRBV20-1
J gene: TRBJ2-7
clone size: NA
D gene: TRBD2
CDR3 protein: CSAIWTSGTRDAYEQYF
CDR3 DNA: TGCAGTGCTATTTGGACTAGCGGGACTCGTGATGCCTACGAGCAGTACTTC

V gene: TRBV7-8
J gene: TRBJ1-2
clone size: few
D gene: NA
CDR3 protein: CASSREANYGYTF
CDR3 DNA: TGTGCCAGCAGCCGGGAGGCTAACTATGGCTACACCTTC

V gene: TRBV25-1
J gene: TRBJ2-3
clone size: NA
D gene: NA
CDR3 protein: CASSGKLADTQYF
CDR3 DNA: TGTGCCAGCAGTGGAAAACTGGCAGATACGCAGTATTTT

V gene: TRBV19
J gene: TRBJ1-2
clone size: NA
D gene: NA
CDR3 protein: CASSPGIIYGYTF
CDR3 DNA: TGTGCCAGTAGCCCCGGGATTATCTATGGCTACACCTTC

V gene: TRBV18
J gene: TRBJ2-5
clone size: NA
D gene: NA
CDR3 protein: CASSRGHSETQYF
CDR3 DNA: TGTGCCAGCTCCAGGGGACACTCAGAGACCCAGTACTTC

V gene: TRBV5-5
J gene: TRBJ1-2
clone size: NA
D gene: TRBD1
CDR3 protein: CASSLATGQGANNYGYTF
CDR3 DNA: TGTGCCAGCAGCTTGGCTACTGGACAGGGGGCTAACAACTATGGCTACACCTTC

V gene: TRBV12-3/TRBV12-4
J gene: TRBJ1-3
clone size: NA
D gene: NA
CDR3 protein: CASTTSFSGNTIYF
CDR3 DNA: TGTGCCAGCACTACTAGCTTCTCTGGAAACACCATATATTTT

V gene: TRBV7-9
J gene: TRBJ2-3
clone size: hyperexpanded
D gene: NA
CDR3 protein: CASTPGADTQYF
CDR3 DNA: TGTGCCAGCACCCCCGGTGCAGATACGCAGTATTTT

V gene: TRBV28
J gene: TRBJ1-5
clone size: NA
D gene: NA
CDR3 protein: CASTEQGHQPQHF
CDR3 DNA: TGTGCCAGCACTGAACAGGGACATCAGCCCCAGCATTTT

V gene: TRBV7-2
J gene: TRBJ1-5
clone size: NA
D gene: NA
CDR3 protein: CASSLNGGLQPQHF
CDR3 DNA: TGTGCCAGCAGCTTAAACGGGGGGCTTCAGCCCCAGCATTTT

V gene: TRBV4-1
J gene: TRBJ1-2
clone size: NA
D gene: NA
CDR3 protein: CASSQGSAAYGYTF
CDR3 DNA: TGCGCCAGCAGCCAAGGCTCGGCCGCCTATGGCTACACCTTC

V gene: TRBV24-1
J gene: TRBJ2-3
clone size: NA
D gene: NA
CDR3 protein: CATSGPDISTDTQYF
CDR3 DNA: TGTGCCACCTCGGGACCAGATATTAGCACAGATACGCAGTATTTT

V gene: TRBV27
J gene: TRBJ1-2
clone size: few
D gene: NA
CDR3 protein: CASSLSPTSGYTF
CDR3 DNA: TGTGCCAGCAGTTTATCCCCGACGTCTGGCTACACCTTC

V gene: TRBV11-2
J gene: TRBJ2-1
clone size: NA
D gene: NA
CDR3 protein: CASSRPGNEQFF
CDR3 DNA: TGTGCCAGCAGCCGGCCCGGCAATGAGCAGTTCTTC

V gene: TRBV12-3/TRBV12-4
J gene: TRBJ1-1
clone size: NA
D gene: NA
CDR3 protein: CASSLRGGNTEAFF
CDR3 DNA: TGTGCCAGCAGTCTCCGGGGAGGGAACACTGAAGCTTTCTTT

V gene: TRBV6-1
J gene: TRBJ2-1
clone size: few
D gene: TRBD1
CDR3 protein: CASRGTGGHNEQFF
CDR3 DNA: TGTGCCAGCAGGGGGACAGGGGGCCACAATGAGCAGTTCTTC

V gene: TRBV20-1
J gene: TRBJ1-2
clone size: NA
D gene: TRBD1
CDR3 protein: CSARASGTEYGYTF
CDR3 DNA: TGCAGTGCTAGAGCATCCGGGACAGAGTATGGCTACACCTTC

V gene: TRBV7-9
J gene: TRBJ1-1
clone size: NA
D gene: NA
CDR3 protein: CASSLVSGFFTEAFF
CDR3 DNA: TGTGCCAGCAGCTTAGTTTCGGGGTTTTTCACTGAAGCTTTCTTT

V gene: TRBV20-1
J gene: TRBJ2-2
clone size: NA
D gene: TRBD1
CDR3 protein: CSARRTGETGELFF
CDR3 DNA: TGCAGTGCCCGTCGGACAGGGGAAACCGGGGAGCTGTTTTTT

V gene: TRBV27
J gene: TRBJ1-2
clone size: few
D gene: NA
CDR3 protein: CASSLQGTYGYTF
CDR3 DNA: TGTGCCAGCAGTTTACAGGGGACCTATGGCTACACCTTC

V gene: TRBV12-3/TRBV12-4
J gene: TRBJ1-2
clone size: NA
D gene: NA
CDR3 protein: CASSGLGGAIDYGYTF
CDR3 DNA: TGTGCCAGCAGTGGCTTAGGGGGGGCGATTGACTATGGCTACACCTTC

V gene: TRBV27
J gene: TRBJ1-6
clone size: once
D gene: NA
CDR3 protein: CASSWTDSNSPLHF
CDR3 DNA: TGTGCCAGCAGTTGGACAGATTCCAATTCACCCCTCCACTTT

V gene: TRBV5-4
J gene: TRBJ1-1
clone size: NA
D gene: NA
CDR3 protein: CASSYPGNREAFF
CDR3 DNA: TGTGCCAGCAGCTACCCGGGGAACCGTGAAGCTTTCTTT

V gene: TRBV10-1
J gene: TRBJ1-2
clone size: NA
D gene: NA
CDR3 protein: CASSESGDGYTF
CDR3 DNA: TGCGCCAGCAGTGAGTCTGGGGATGGCTACACCTTC

V gene: TRBV6-1
J gene: TRBJ2-2
clone size: NA
D gene: NA
CDR3 protein: CATKGPLANTGELFF
CDR3 DNA: TGTGCCACCAAAGGCCCCCTAGCGAACACCGGGGAGCTGTTTTTT

V gene: TRBV5-8
J gene: TRBJ1-1
clone size: NA
D gene: NA
CDR3 protein: CASSFQAGGTEAFF
CDR3 DNA: TGTGCCAGCAGCTTCCAGGCCGGAGGAACTGAAGCTTTCTTT

V gene: TRBV11-2
J gene: TRBJ2-2
clone size: NA
D gene: NA
CDR3 protein: CASSPQSTGELFF
CDR3 DNA: TGTGCCAGCAGCCCACAGTCCACCGGGGAGCTGTTTTTT

V gene: TRBV7-2
J gene: TRBJ2-1
clone size: NA
D gene: TRBD1
CDR3 protein: CASSLPGGNEQFF
CDR3 DNA: TGTGCCAGCAGCTTGCCAGGGGGCAATGAGCAGTTCTTC

V gene: TRBV28
J gene: TRBJ1-6
clone size: NA
D gene: TRBD1
CDR3 protein: CASSPSGTVNSPLHF
CDR3 DNA: TGTGCCAGCAGTCCGTCCGGGACAGTAAATTCACCCCTCCACTTT

V gene: TRBV6-1
J gene: TRBJ1-6
clone size: NA
D gene: NA
CDR3 protein: CASSRTVGQRAPLHF
CDR3 DNA: TGTGCCAGCAGTCGGACAGTCGGTCAAAGGGCACCCCTCCACTTT

V gene: TRBV10-2
J gene: TRBJ1-6
clone size: few
D gene: NA
CDR3 protein: CASSEIDSPLHF
CDR3 DNA: TGCGCCAGCAGTGAGATAGATTCACCCCTCCACTTT

V gene: TRBV19
J gene: TRBJ1-6
clone size: NA
D gene: TRBD1
CDR3 protein: CASSQGGEGSPLHF
CDR3 DNA: TGTGCCAGTAGTCAGGGGGGCGAGGGCTCACCCCTCCACTTT

V gene: TRBV20-1
J gene: TRBJ2-5
clone size: NA
D gene: TRBD1
CDR3 protein: CSARDSYRRGTFETQYF
CDR3 DNA: TGCAGTGCTAGAGACTCCTACCGCAGGGGGACCTTTGAGACCCAGTACTTC

V gene: TRBV20-1
J gene: TRBJ2-4
clone size: NA
D gene: NA
CDR3 protein: CSAREAKNIQYF
CDR3 DNA: TGCAGTGCTAGGGAGGCCAAAAACATTCAGTACTTC

V gene: TRBV20-1
J gene: TRBJ2-3
clone size: NA
D gene: TRBD2
CDR3 protein: CSASPRGGRWDTDTQYF
CDR3 DNA: TGCAGTGCTAGCCCGCGGGGGGGCCGGTGGGACACAGATACGCAGTATTTT

V gene: TRBV7-6
J gene: TRBJ1-6
clone size: NA
D gene: TRBD1
CDR3 protein: CASSLGTGGRNSPLHF
CDR3 DNA: TGTGCCAGCAGCTTAGGGACAGGGGGGCGGAATTCACCCCTCCACTTT

V gene: TRBV5-1
J gene: TRBJ2-1
clone size: NA
D gene: TRBD2
CDR3 protein: CASSGLAGSSYNEQFF
CDR3 DNA: TGCGCCAGCAGCGGGTTAGCGGGAAGCTCCTACAATGAGCAGTTCTTC

V gene: TRBV15
J gene: TRBJ1-1
clone size: NA
D gene: TRBD1
CDR3 protein: CATSREGQMNTEAFF
CDR3 DNA: TGTGCCACCAGCAGAGAGGGACAGATGAACACTGAAGCTTTCTTT

V gene: TRBV19
J gene: TRBJ1-2
clone size: few
D gene: TRBD1
CDR3 protein: CASSTIQGARGGYTF
CDR3 DNA: TGTGCCAGTAGTACGATCCAGGGGGCGCGTGGAGGCTACACCTTC